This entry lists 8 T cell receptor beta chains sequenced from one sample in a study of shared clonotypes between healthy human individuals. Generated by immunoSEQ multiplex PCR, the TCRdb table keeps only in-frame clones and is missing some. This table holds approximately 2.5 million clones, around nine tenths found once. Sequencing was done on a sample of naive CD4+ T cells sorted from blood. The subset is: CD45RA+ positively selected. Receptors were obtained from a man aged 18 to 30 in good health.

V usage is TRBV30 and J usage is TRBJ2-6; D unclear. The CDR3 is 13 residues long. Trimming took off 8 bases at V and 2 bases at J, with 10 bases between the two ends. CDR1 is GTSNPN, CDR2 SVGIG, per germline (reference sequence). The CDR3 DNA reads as TGTGCCCAAAGATACACTGGGGCCAACGTCCTGACTTTC. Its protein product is CAQRYTGANVLTF.

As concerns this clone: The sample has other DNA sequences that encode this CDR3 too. The CDR3 here is CASSLVGGSSYEQYF. The CDR3 bases are TGTGCCAGCAGCTTAGTCGGCGGCAGCTCCTACGAGCAGTACTTC. The chain has TRBV7-9 and TRBJ2-7, with D unclear. V lost 1 base, J lost 0 bases, and 10 bases lay in between. The germline CDR1 and CDR2 sequences are SEHNR and FQNEAQ (reference sequence). The CDR3 length is 15 residues.

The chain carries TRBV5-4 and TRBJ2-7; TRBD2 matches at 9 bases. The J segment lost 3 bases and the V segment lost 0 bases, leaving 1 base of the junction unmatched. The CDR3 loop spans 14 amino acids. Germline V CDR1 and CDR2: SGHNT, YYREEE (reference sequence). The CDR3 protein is CASSLGSGSYEQYF. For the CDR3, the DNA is TGTGCCAGCAGCTTGGGTAGCGGGAGCTACGAGCAGTACTTC.

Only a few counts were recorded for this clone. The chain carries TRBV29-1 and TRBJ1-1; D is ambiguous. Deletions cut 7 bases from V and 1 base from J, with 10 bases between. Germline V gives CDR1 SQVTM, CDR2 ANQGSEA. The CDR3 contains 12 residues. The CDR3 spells CSARTANTEAFF. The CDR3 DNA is TGCAGCGCCCGGACGGCGAACACTGAAGCTTTCTTT. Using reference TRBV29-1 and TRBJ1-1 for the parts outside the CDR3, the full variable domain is SAVISQKPSRDICQRGTSLTIQCQVDSQVTMMFWYRQQPGQSLTLIATANQGSEATYESGFVIDKFPISRPNLTFSTLTVSNMSPEDSSIYLCSARTANTEAFFGQGTRLTVV.

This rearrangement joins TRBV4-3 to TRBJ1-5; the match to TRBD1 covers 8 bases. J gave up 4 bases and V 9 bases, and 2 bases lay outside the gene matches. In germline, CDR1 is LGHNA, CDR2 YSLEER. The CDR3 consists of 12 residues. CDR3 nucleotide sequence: TGCGCCAGTGGACAGGGAAATCAGCCCCAGCATTTT. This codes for CASGQGNQPQHF.

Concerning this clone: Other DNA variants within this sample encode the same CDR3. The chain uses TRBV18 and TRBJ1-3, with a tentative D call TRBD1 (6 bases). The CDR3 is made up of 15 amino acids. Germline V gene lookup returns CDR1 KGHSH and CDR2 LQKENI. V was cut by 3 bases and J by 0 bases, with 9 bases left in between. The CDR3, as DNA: TGTGCCAGCTCACCCCTACAGGGCTCTGGAAACACCATATATTTT. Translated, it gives CASSPLQGSGNTIYF.

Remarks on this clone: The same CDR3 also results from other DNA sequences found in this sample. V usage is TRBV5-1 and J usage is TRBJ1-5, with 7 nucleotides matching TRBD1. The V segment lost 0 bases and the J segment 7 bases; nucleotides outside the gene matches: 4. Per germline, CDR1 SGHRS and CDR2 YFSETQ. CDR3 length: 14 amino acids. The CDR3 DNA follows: TGCGCCAGCAGCTTGGTGGCAGGGGGACAGCCCCAGCATTTT. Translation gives CASSLVAGGQPQHF. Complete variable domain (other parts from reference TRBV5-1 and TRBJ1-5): KAGVTQTPRYLIKTRGQQVTLSCSPISGHRSVSWYQQTPGQGLQFLFEYFSETQRNKGNFPGRFSGRQFSNSRSEMNVSTLELGDSALYLCASSLVAGGQPQHFGDGTRLSIL.

The CDR3 region is CASSSGLVEQFF. DNA of the CDR3: TGTGCCAGCAGCTCGGGACTGGTTGAGCAGTTCTTC. This chain uses TRBV7-2 with TRBJ2-1, with D perhaps TRBD2 (6 bases). Germline V CDR1 and CDR2: SGHTA, FQGNSA. This CDR3 spans 12 amino acids. The V end was cut by 4 bases, the J end by 9 bases, with 10 bases between.